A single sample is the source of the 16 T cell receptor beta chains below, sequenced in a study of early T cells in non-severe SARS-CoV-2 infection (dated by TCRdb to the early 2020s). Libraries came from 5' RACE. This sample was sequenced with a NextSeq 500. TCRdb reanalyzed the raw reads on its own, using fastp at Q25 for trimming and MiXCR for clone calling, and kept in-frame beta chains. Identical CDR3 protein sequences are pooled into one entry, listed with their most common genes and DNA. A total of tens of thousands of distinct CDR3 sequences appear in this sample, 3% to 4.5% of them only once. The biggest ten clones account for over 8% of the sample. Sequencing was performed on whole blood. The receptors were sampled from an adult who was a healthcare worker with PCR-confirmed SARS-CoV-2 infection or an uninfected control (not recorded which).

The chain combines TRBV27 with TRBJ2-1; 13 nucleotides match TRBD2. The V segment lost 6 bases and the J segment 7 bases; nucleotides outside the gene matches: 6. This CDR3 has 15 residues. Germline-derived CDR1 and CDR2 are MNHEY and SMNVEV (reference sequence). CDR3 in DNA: TGTGCCAGCAGGTGGACTAGCGGGAGTACGAATGAGCAGTTCTTC. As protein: CASRWTSGSTNEQFF.

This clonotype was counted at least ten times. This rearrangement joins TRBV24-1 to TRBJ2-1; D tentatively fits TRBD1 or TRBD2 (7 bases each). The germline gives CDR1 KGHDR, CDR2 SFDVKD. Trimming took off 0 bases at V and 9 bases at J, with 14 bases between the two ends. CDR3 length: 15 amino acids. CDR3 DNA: TGTGCCACCAGTGATTTGTCAGGGGGGGGGAGTGAGCAGTTCTTC. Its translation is CATSDLSGGGSEQFF.

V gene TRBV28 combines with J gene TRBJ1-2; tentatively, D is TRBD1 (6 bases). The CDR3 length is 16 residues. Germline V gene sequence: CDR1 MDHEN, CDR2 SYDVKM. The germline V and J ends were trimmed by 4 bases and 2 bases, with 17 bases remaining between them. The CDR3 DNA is TGTGCCAGCAGTTCCCACAGGGTACCCGCCAACTATGGCTACACCTTC. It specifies CASSSHRVPANYGYTF.

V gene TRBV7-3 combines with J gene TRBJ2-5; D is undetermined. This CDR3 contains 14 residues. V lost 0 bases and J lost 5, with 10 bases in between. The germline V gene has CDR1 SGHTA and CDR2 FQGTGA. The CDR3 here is CASSLTGGSETQYF. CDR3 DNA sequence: TGTGCCAGCAGCTTAACGGGCGGATCGGAGACCCAGTACTTC.

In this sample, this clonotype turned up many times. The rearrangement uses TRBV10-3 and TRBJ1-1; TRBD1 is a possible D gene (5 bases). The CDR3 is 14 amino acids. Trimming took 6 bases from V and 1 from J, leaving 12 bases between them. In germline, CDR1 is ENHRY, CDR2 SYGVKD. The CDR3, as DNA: TGTGCCATCAGCGGAAATCAGGGGAACACTGAAGCTTTCTTT. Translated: CAISGNQGNTEAFF.

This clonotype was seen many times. CDR3: CASSLAGFYGTEAFF. The CDR3 nucleotides read TGTGCCAGCAGCTTAGCAGGGTTTTACGGCACTGAAGCTTTCTTT. The gene calls are TRBV7-9 and TRBJ1-1; D call uncertain. The germline V and J ends were trimmed by 0 bases and 4 bases, with 12 bases remaining between them. This CDR3 has 15 residues. Germline-derived CDR1 and CDR2 are SEHNR and FQNEAQ (reference sequence). Full variable domain (missing parts from reference TRBV7-9 and TRBJ1-1): DTGVSQNPRHKITKRGQNVTFRCDPISEHNRLYWYRQTLGQGPEFLTYFQNEAQLEKSRLLSDRFSAERPKGSFSTLEIQRTEQGDSAMYLCASSLAGFYGTEAFFGQGTRLTVV.

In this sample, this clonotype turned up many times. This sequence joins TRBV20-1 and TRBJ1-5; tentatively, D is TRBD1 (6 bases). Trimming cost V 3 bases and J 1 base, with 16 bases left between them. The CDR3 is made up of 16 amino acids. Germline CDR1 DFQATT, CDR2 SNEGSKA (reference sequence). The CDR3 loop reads CSASPLGQGSNQPQHF. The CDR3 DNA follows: TGCAGTGCTAGTCCCTTGGGGCAGGGGAGCAATCAGCCCCAGCATTTT.

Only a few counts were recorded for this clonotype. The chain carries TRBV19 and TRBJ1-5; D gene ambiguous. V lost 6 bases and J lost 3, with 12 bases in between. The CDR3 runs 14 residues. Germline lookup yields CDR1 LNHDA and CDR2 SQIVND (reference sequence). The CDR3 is CASRPTDDNQPQHF. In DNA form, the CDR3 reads TGTGCCAGTAGACCGACGGACGACAATCAGCCCCAGCATTTT.

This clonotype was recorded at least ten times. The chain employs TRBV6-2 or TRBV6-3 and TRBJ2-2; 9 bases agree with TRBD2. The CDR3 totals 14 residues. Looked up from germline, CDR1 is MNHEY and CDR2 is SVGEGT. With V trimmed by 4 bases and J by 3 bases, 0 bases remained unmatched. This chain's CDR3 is CASSWTSDTGELFF. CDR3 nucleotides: TGTGCCAGCAGTTGGACTAGCGACACCGGGGAGCTGTTTTTT.

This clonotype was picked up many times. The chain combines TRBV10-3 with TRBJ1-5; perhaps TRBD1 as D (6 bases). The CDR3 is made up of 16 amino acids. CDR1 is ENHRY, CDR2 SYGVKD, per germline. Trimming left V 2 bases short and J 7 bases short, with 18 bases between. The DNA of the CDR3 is TGTGCCATCAGTGAGATGCTACAGGGAAGCAGCCAGCCCCAGCATTTT. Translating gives CAISEMLQGSSQPQHF.

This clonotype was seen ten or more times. The CDR3 nucleotides read TGTGCCAGTAGTATGGGTGTTATTGGCAATCAGCCCCAGCATTTT. Protein product: CASSMGVIGNQPQHF. This chain joins TRBV19 and TRBJ1-5, with unresolved D. Per the germline V gene, CDR1 is LNHDA and CDR2 is SQIVND (reference sequence). Trimming cost V 3 bases and J 2 bases, with 11 bases left between them. The CDR3 contains 15 residues.

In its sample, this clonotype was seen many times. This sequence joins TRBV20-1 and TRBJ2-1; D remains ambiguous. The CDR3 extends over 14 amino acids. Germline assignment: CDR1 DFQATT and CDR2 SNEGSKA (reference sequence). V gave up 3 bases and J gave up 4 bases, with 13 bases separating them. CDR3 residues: CSARVIARYNEQFF. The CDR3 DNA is TGCAGTGCTAGGGTTATCGCCAGGTACAATGAGCAGTTCTTC.

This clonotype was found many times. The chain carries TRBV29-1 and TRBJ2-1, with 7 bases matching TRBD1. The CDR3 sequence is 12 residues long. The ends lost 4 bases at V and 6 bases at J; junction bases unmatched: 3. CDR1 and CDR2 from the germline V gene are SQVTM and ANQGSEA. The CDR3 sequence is CSVVTGSNEQFF. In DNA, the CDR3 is TGCAGCGTTGTGACAGGGTCCAATGAGCAGTTCTTC.

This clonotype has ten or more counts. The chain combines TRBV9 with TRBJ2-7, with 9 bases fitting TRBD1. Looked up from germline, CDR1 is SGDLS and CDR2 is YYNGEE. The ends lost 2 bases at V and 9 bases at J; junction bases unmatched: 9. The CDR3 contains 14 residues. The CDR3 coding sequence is TGTGCCAGCAGCGTGGGACAGGGAACCCCCTGGCAGTACTTC. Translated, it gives CASSVGQGTPWQYF.

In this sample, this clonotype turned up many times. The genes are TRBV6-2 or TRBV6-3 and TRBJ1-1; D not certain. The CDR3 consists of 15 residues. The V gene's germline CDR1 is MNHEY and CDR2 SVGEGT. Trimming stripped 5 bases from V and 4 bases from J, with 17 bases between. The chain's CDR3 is CASSRPTLQVTEAFF. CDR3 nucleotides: TGTGCCAGCAGTCGCCCGACCCTCCAGGTCACTGAAGCTTTCTTT.

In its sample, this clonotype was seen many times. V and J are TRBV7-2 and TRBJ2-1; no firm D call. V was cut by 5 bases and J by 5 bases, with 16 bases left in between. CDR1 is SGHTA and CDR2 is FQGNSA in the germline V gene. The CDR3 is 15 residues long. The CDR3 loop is CASSTLSAQHNEQFF. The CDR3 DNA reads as TGTGCCAGCAGCACTCTGTCGGCGCAGCACAATGAGCAGTTCTTC.